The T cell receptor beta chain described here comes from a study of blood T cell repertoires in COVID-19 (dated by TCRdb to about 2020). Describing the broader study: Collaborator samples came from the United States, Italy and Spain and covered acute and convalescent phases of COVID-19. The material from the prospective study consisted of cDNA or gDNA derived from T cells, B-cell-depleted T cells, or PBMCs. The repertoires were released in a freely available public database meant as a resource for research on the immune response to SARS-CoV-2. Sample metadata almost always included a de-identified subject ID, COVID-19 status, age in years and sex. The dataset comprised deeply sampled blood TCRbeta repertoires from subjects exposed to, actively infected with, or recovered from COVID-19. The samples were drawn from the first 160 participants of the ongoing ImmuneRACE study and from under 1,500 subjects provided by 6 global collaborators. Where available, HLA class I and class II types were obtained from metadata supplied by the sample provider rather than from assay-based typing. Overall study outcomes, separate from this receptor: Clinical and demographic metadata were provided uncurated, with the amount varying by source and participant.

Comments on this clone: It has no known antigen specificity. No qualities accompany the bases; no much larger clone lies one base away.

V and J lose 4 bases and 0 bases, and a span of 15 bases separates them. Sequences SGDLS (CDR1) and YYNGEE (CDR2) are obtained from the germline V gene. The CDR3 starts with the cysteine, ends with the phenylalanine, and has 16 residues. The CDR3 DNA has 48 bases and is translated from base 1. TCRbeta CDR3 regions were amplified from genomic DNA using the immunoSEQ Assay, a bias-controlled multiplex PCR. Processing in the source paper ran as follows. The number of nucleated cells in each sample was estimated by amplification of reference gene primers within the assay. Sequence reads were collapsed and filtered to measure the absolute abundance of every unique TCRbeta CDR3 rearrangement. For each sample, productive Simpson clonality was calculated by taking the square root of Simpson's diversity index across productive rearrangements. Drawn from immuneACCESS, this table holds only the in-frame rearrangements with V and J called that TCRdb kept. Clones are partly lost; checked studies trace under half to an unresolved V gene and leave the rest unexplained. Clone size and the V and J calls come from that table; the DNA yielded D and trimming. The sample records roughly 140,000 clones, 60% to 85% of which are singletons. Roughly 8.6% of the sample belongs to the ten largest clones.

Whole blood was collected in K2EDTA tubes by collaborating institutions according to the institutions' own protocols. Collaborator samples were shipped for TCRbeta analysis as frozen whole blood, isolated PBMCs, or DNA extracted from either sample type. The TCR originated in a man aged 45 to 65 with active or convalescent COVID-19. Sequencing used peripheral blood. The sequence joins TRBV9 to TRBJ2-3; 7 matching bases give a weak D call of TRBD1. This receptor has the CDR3 CASSYPRGRSTDTQYF. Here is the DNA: TGTGCCAGCAGCTACCCCAGGGGGAGGAGCACAGATACGCAGTATTTT.